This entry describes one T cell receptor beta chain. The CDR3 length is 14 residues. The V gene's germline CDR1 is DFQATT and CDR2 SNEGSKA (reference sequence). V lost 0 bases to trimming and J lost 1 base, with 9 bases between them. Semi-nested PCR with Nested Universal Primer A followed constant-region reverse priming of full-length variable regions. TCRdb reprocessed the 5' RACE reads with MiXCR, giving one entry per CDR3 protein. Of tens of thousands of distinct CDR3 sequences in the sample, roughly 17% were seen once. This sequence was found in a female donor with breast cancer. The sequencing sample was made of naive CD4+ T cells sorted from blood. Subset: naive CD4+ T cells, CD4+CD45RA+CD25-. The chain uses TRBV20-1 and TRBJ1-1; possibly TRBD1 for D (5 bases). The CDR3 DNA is TGCAGTGCTAGAGATTCCCAGGGGAACACTGAAGCTTTCTTT. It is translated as CSARDSQGNTEAFF.